Shown below are 16 T cell receptor beta chains from a single sample sequenced in a study of neurological immune-mediated disorders. Each CDR3 protein is one row after TCRdb ran MiXCR on the 5' RACE reads. The table shows 50,000 to 80,000 distinct CDR3 sequences, with less than 5.5% occurring only once. The material sequenced was PBMCs. The receptors shown here come from a man aged 30-40 years with multiple sclerosis.

A word on this clonotype: One end of the junction is discordant with germline, which a read error may explain. The genes are TRBV12-3 or TRBV12-4 and TRBJ1-6, with a weak D call TRBD1 (5 bases). This CDR3 comprises 15 residues. CDR3 sequence (DNA): TGTGCCAGCAGTGCCCGGGGGGTTTATAATTCACCCCTCAACTTT. Its translation is CASSARGVYNSPLNF.

The chain recombines TRBV18 with TRBJ2-7; no clear D gene. V was pared by 4 bases and J by 0 bases, with 10 bases between. Germline V gene data show CDR1 as KGHSH and CDR2 as LQKENI. The CDR3 has 14 residues. The CDR3 loop is CASSRSGPSYEQYF. The CDR3 nucleotides are TGTGCCAGCTCACGATCCGGGCCCTCCTACGAGCAGTACTTC.

This clonotype has just a few counts. The rearrangement joins TRBV25-1 to TRBJ1-1, with 8 bases matching TRBD1. Germline trimming cut 6 bases from V and 10 bases from J; bases unmatched to any gene: 19. Germline-derived CDR1 and CDR2 are MGHDK and SYGVNS. The CDR3 is made up of 16 amino acids. The DNA for the CDR3 is TGTGCCAGCAGCGAGTATCGGACAGGGTCGCGGGTGGGAGCTTTCTTT. Translated, it gives CASSEYRTGSRVGAFF.

This clonotype showed up many times. CDR3 amino acids: CSARDRSGVENSPLHF. CDR3 sequence (DNA): TGCAGTGCTAGAGATAGATCAGGGGTTGAGAATTCACCCCTCCACTTT. The V gene is TRBV20-1, the J gene TRBJ1-6; D is perhaps TRBD1 (6 bases). Trimming took 0 bases from V and 7 from J, leaving 16 bases between them. This CDR3 region has 16 residues. Per germline, CDR1 DFQATT and CDR2 SNEGSKA (reference sequence).

This clonotype was seen at least ten times. The chain links TRBV12-3 or TRBV12-4 to TRBJ1-4; 9 nucleotides match TRBD1. The CDR3 length is 17 residues. The junction had 5 bases not matched to a gene; V was cut back by 1 base and J by 2 bases. This CDR3 reads CASSLVRGQGTNEKLFF. CDR3 coding DNA: TGTGCCAGCAGTTTAGTTCGGGGACAGGGTACTAATGAAAAACTGTTTTTT.

This clonotype was detected ten times or more. The genes are TRBV4-1 and TRBJ1-5; D is unresolved. This CDR3 is built from 13 residues. CDR1 is MGHRA, CDR2 YSYEKL, per germline. V was shortened by 5 bases and J by 7 bases, with 12 bases between the two germline ends. The CDR3 sequence is CASSWGLGQPQHF. CDR3 in DNA: TGCGCCAGCAGCTGGGGATTAGGACAGCCCCAGCATTTT.

The V gene is TRBV20-1, the J gene TRBJ1-1; D may be TRBD1 (6 bases). With 4 bases removed from V and 6 bases from J, the gap between germline ends came to 15 bases. The CDR3 consists of 13 residues. In germline, CDR1 is DFQATT, CDR2 SNEGSKA (reference sequence). CDR3 region: CSANPDRHSEAFF. CDR3 sequence (DNA): TGCAGTGCTAACCCAGACAGGCATTCTGAAGCTTTCTTT.

This clonotype was observed at least ten times. This chain connects TRBV7-2 to TRBJ2-1, with D possibly being TRBD2 (6 bases). The V end was cut by 5 bases, the J end by 1 base, with 12 bases between. Germline loops: CDR1 SGHTA, CDR2 FQGNSA. The CDR3 extends over 15 amino acids. The CDR3 region is CASSHTSMSYNEQFF. The CDR3, as DNA: TGTGCCAGCAGCCATACTAGCATGTCCTACAATGAGCAGTTCTTC. Full variable domain (missing parts from reference TRBV7-2 and TRBJ2-1): GAGVSQSPSNKVTEKGKDVELRCDPISGHTALYWYRQSLGQGLEFLIYFQGNSAPDKSGLPSDRFSAERTGGSVSTLTIQRTQQEDSAVYLCASSHTSMSYNEQFFGPGTRLTVL.

Many counts were recorded for this clonotype. J is TRBJ2-7 and V is TRBV5-1, with D perhaps matching TRBD1 (7 bases). V was cut by 3 bases and J by 2 bases, with 12 bases left in between. Germline lookup yields CDR1 SGHRS and CDR2 YFSETQ. CDR3 length: 14 residues. CDR3 protein: CASSWGDRPYEQYF. The CDR3 DNA is TGCGCCAGCAGCTGGGGGGACAGACCCTACGAGCAGTACTTC.

This clonotype has at least ten counts. The chain uses TRBV5-8 and TRBJ2-7; 12 bases are a match to TRBD2. The germline V gene encodes CDR1 SGHTS and CDR2 YDEGEE. This CDR3 has 13 amino acids. J gave up 5 bases and V 8 bases, and 5 bases lay outside the gene matches. The CDR3 here is CASALAGGDEQYF. The CDR3 DNA is TGTGCCAGTGCCCTAGCGGGGGGGGACGAGCAGTACTTC. The whole variable domain, filled in from reference TRBV5-8 and TRBJ2-7, reads EAGVTQSPTHLIKTRGQQATLRCSPISGHTSVYWYQQALGLGLQFLLWYDEGEERNRGNFPPRFSGRQFPNYSSELNVNALELEDSALYLCASALAGGDEQYFGPGTRLTVT.

This clonotype was seen repeatedly, ten times or more. The rearrangement joins TRBV20-1 to TRBJ1-1; D unresolved. This CDR3 region has 15 residues. Germline values: CDR1 DFQATT, CDR2 SNEGSKA (reference sequence). The germline V and J ends were trimmed by 3 bases and 1 base, with 15 bases remaining between them. CDR3 amino acids: CSASWAGIPNTEAFF. The CDR3 bases are TGCAGTGCTAGTTGGGCAGGAATACCGAACACTGAAGCTTTCTTT.

This clonotype has a count of ten or more. This chain links TRBV5-1 with TRBJ2-2; 8 bases agree with TRBD1. This CDR3 contains 15 residues. After removal of 3 bases from V and 6 bases from J, the junction contained 7 bases not matched to a gene. Germline V gene lookup returns CDR1 SGHRS and CDR2 YFSETQ. CDR3 in amino acids: CASSSDREVAGELFF. CDR3 DNA: TGCGCCAGCAGCTCGGACAGGGAGGTCGCCGGGGAGCTGTTTTTT.

CDR3 DNA sequence: TGCGCCAGCACCCCCAACAGTGCCTCCTATGGCTACACCTTC. Protein product: CASTPNSASYGYTF. This chain uses TRBV5-1 with TRBJ1-2; D gene uncertain. The CDR3 loop spans 14 amino acids. Germline V lookup: CDR1 SGHRS, CDR2 YFSETQ. Trimming pared 6 bases from V and 4 bases from J, leaving 16 bases between.

In this sample, this clonotype turned up many times. The chain joins TRBV7-8 to TRBJ1-1; tentatively, D is TRBD1 (5 bases). Germline values: CDR1 SGHVS, CDR2 FQNEAQ. The length of the CDR3 is 13 residues. Trimming cost V 4 bases and J 6 bases, with 12 bases left between them. The CDR3 nucleotides are TGTGCCAGCAGCTCAGTGGGCAGGGCTGAAGCTTTCTTT. This codes for CASSSVGRAEAFF.

This clonotype was detected many times. The chain uses TRBV5-6 and TRBJ2-3; D remains ambiguous. This CDR3 region has 15 residues. Looked up from germline, CDR1 is SGHDT and CDR2 is YYEEEE. V was pared by 0 bases and J by 2 bases, with 10 bases between. The CDR3 DNA reads TGTGCCAGCAGCTTGGAACAGTATAACACAGATACGCAGTATTTT. As protein: CASSLEQYNTDTQYF.

The table lists this clonotype with many counts. This chain joins TRBV4-1 and TRBJ2-3; 9 bases fit TRBD2. The CDR3 runs 16 residues. CDR1 and CDR2 from the germline V gene are MGHRA and YSYEKL. Trimming removed 1 base from V and 2 bases from J; junction bases left unmatched: 4. The CDR3 sequence is CASSQALAGHTDTQYF. The CDR3 region has the DNA TGCGCCAGCAGCCAAGCTCTAGCGGGGCACACAGATACGCAGTATTTT.